The 29 T cell receptor beta chains reported below all come from one sample, sequenced in a study of memory CD4+ T cells and cytomegalovirus serostatus. The sort gate was single viable CD3+CD4+CD8-CD45RO+ cells for memory CD4+ T cells. Assay: immunoSEQ multiplex PCR; the TCRdb copy retains only in-frame clones and omits some. Of approximately 49,000 clones listed, more than 60% were seen once; the top ten hold around 0.61%. Sequenced material: memory CD4+ T cells from blood. The receptors come from an adult in good health and CMV-seronegative.

This sequence joins TRBV5-8 and TRBJ2-5, with 10 nucleotides matching TRBD2. Germline V gene lookup returns CDR1 SGHTS and CDR2 YDEGEE. V shed 5 bases and J 1 base; nucleotides not matched to a gene: 8. The CDR3 is 16 amino acids. CDR3 in amino acids: CASRIPSGGFQETQYF. The CDR3 nucleotides are TGTGCCAGCAGGATACCTAGCGGGGGCTTCCAAGAGACCCAGTACTTC.

The chain is built from TRBV6-1 and TRBJ2-7; TRBD1 aligns across 8 bases. The germline V gene has CDR1 MNHNS and CDR2 SASEGT. This CDR3 comprises 13 residues. After removal of 6 bases from V and 2 bases from J, the junction contained 3 bases not matched to a gene. The CDR3 region is CASRTTGAYEQYF. DNA for the CDR3: TGTGCCAGCAGGACGACAGGGGCCTACGAGCAGTACTTC.

This clone has a single count. The rearrangement links TRBV29-1 to TRBJ2-7, with a tentative D call TRBD1 (5 bases). The CDR3 has 13 amino acids. The V and J ends lost 4 bases and 5 bases respectively, with 15 bases between them. Per germline, CDR1 SQVTM and CDR2 ANQGSEA. The DNA for the CDR3 is TGCAGCGTTGGATGGGGCAGGGCCAACGAGCAGTACTTC. Protein product: CSVGWGRANEQYF.

The rearrangement joins TRBV20-1 to TRBJ2-3, with unresolved D. Germline V gene lookup returns CDR1 DFQATT and CDR2 SNEGSKA (reference sequence). The V end lost 5 bases, the J end lost 6 bases, and 9 bases lay between the germline ends. The CDR3 is 11 residues long. CDR3 amino acids: CSARHGDTQYF. CDR3 coding DNA: TGCAGTGCTCGCCACGGCGATACGCAGTATTTT.

The V gene is TRBV28, the J gene TRBJ2-7, with D hard to call. The CDR3 consists of 13 residues. V was pared by 5 bases and J by 5 bases, with 13 bases between. CDR1 and CDR2 from the germline V gene are MDHEN and SYDVKM. The CDR3 sequence is CASSPGRAHEQYF. Written as DNA, the CDR3 is TGTGCCAGCAGTCCCGGACGGGCCCACGAGCAGTACTTC.

The V gene is TRBV21-1, the J gene TRBJ1-3; TRBD1 reflects the table's D call only, with no check against the DNA. TRBV21-1 has pseudogene status. The CDR3 contains 15 residues. CDR3 region: CASRRRTFRGNTIYF. CDR3 DNA: TGTGCCAGCAGACGCCGGACATTCCGTGGAAACACCATATATTTT.

The V call is TRBV9, the J call TRBJ2-3; D is perhaps TRBD1 or TRBD2 (5 bases each). V shed 0 bases and J shed 0 bases, with 11 bases lying between them. Germline CDR1 is SGDLS and CDR2 is YYNGEE. The CDR3 length is 16 residues. The CDR3 nucleotides are TGTGCCAGCAGCGTAGTTTCTGGGGGTAGCACAGATACGCAGTATTTT. Amino acids: CASSVVSGGSTDTQYF.

This clone has only one observation. This chain connects TRBV7-6 to TRBJ1-4; 8 nucleotides align to TRBD1. With V trimmed by 4 bases and J by 5 bases, 9 bases remained unmatched. This CDR3 comprises 16 residues. Germline CDR1 reads SGHVS; CDR2 reads FNYEAQ. CDR3 bases: TGTGCCAGCAGCTCCCTGGGGACAGGTGGGAATGAAAAACTGTTTTTT. This encodes CASSSLGTGGNEKLFF.

This clone has just one count. The V gene is TRBV27, the J gene TRBJ1-1, with D maybe TRBD1 (5 bases). CDR3 length: 17 residues. V lost 2 bases, J lost 0 bases, and 16 bases lay in between. Germline values: CDR1 MNHEY, CDR2 SMNVEV (reference sequence). This CDR3 is CASSLSRARLLNTEAFF. CDR3 nucleotide sequence: TGTGCCAGCAGTTTAAGCAGGGCACGTCTTCTGAACACTGAAGCTTTCTTT.

The chain uses TRBV5-1 and TRBJ2-3; D is possibly TRBD1 (6 bases). CDR1 is SGHRS, CDR2 YFSETQ, per germline. Trimming took off 0 bases at V and 5 bases at J, with 19 bases between the two ends. CDR3 length: 17 amino acids. CDR3 in amino acids: CASSLDGTTLYGDTQYF. The CDR3 region has the DNA TGCGCCAGCAGCTTGGACGGGACAACCCTCTACGGAGATACGCAGTATTTT.

The chain is built from TRBV5-4 and TRBJ1-2; 10 nucleotides agree with TRBD1. This CDR3 is built from 15 residues. After removal of 6 bases from V and 2 bases from J, the junction contained 7 bases not matched to a gene. Germline CDR1 is SGHNT and CDR2 is YYREEE (reference sequence). The CDR3 DNA reads TGTGCCAGCACCCCTGGGGGACAGGGGAACTATGGCTACACCTTC. Its translation is CASTPGGQGNYGYTF.

V is TRBV7-9 and J is TRBJ1-2; a possible D gene is TRBD1 (5 bases). The CDR3 extends over 15 amino acids. V lost 1 base and J 3 bases, leaving 12 bases between the germline ends. CDR1 and CDR2 from the germline V gene are SEHNR and FQNEAQ (reference sequence). The chain's CDR3 is CASSLEGGADYGYTF. CDR3 in DNA: TGTGCCAGCAGCTTAGAGGGAGGGGCGGACTATGGCTACACCTTC. Together with reference TRBV7-9 and TRBJ1-2, the CDR3 gives the full variable domain: DTGVSQNPRHKITKRGQNVTFRCDPISEHNRLYWYRQTLGQGPEFLTYFQNEAQLEKSRLLSDRFSAERPKGSFSTLEIQRTEQGDSAMYLCASSLEGGADYGYTFGSGTRLTVV.

The chain employs TRBV7-9 and TRBJ2-1; D not certain. Trimming left V 1 base short and J 7 bases short, with 2 bases between. CDR1 and CDR2 from the germline V gene are SEHNR and FQNEAQ (reference sequence). The CDR3 covers 11 residues. The CDR3 reads CASSLDNEQFF. CDR3 coding DNA: TGTGCCAGCAGCTTAGATAATGAGCAGTTCTTC.

This clone has more than one count but fewer than ten. The rearrangement joins TRBV6-5 to TRBJ1-1; 7 bases are a match to TRBD1. The CDR3 spans 15 residues. The V and J ends lost 0 bases and 6 bases, in that order; junction bases with no gene match: 7. Germline V CDR1 and CDR2: MNHEY, SVGAGI. The CDR3 spells CASSYSLTGLPEAFF. DNA for the CDR3: TGTGCCAGCAGTTACTCGCTGACAGGGCTTCCTGAAGCTTTCTTT.

This clone has a handful of counts. The chain couples TRBV5-6 to TRBJ2-7; D is perhaps TRBD1 (6 bases). The CDR3 has 15 residues. In germline, CDR1 is SGHDT, CDR2 YYEEEE. V lost 5 bases, J lost 0 bases, and 15 bases lay in between. CDR3 protein: CASRLQRTVSYEQYF. Written as DNA, the CDR3 is TGTGCCAGCAGGCTCCAGCGGACAGTCTCCTACGAGCAGTACTTC.

Here the CDR3 reads CASSRPTGVTF. In nucleotides, the CDR3 is TGTGCCAGCAGCCGACCGACCGGGGTGACCTTC. V gene TRBV5-6 combines with J gene TRBJ1-2; no reliable D call. Germline V gives CDR1 SGHDT, CDR2 YYEEEE. V was clipped by 4 bases and J by 14 bases, with 15 bases between them. CDR3 length: 11 amino acids.

The V call is TRBV4-2, the J call TRBJ2-7, with D unclear. Germline CDR1 is LGHNA and CDR2 is YNFKEQ. V lost 2 bases, J lost 4 bases, and 9 bases lay in between. The CDR3 spans 13 residues. In DNA, the CDR3 is TGTGCCAGCAGCCAACAGGTCGGGTACGAGCAGTACTTC. Its protein product is CASSQQVGYEQYF.

This chain joins TRBV6-7 and TRBJ2-5; possibly TRBD1 for D (6 bases). TRBV6-7 is assigned to the ORF class and has an uncertain function. V was trimmed by 0 bases and J by 5 bases, leaving 22 bases between them. This CDR3 region has 18 residues. The CDR3 DNA reads TGTGCCAGCAGTTACTCGACGTATTGGGGGCGTGATGGCGAGACCCAGTACTTC. This gives the protein CASSYSTYWGRDGETQYF.

This clone has a handful of counts. The chain employs TRBV6-1 and TRBJ1-1; no definite D call. The germline CDR1 and CDR2 sequences are MNHNS and SASEGT. V lost 10 bases, J lost 1 base, and 7 bases lay in between. This CDR3 contains 11 residues. The CDR3 DNA reads as TGTGCCACCAGGAGGAACACTGAAGCTTTCTTT. This codes for CATRRNTEAFF.

The V and J genes are TRBV10-3 and TRBJ2-5; D possibly uses TRBD1 or TRBD2 (5 bases each). The CDR3 length is 15 residues. V was clipped by 6 bases and J by 3 bases, with 17 bases between them. The germline V gene encodes CDR1 ENHRY and CDR2 SYGVKD. In DNA form, the CDR3 reads TGTGCCATCAGGGGGGACGGGACGGACAAAGAGACCCAGTACTTC. Amino acids: CAIRGDGTDKETQYF.

J is TRBJ2-3 and V is TRBV5-1; D is tentatively TRBD1 or TRBD2 (5 bases each). The germline V gene encodes CDR1 SGHRS and CDR2 YFSETQ. With 0 bases removed from V and 2 bases from J, the gap between germline ends came to 10 bases. This CDR3 has 15 residues. The CDR3 DNA sequence: TGCGCCAGCAGCTTGGACGGGGCGACCACAGATACGCAGTATTTT. Amino acids: CASSLDGATTDTQYF.

The chain combines TRBV30 with TRBJ1-6; D call uncertain. CDR1 and CDR2 (germline): GTSNPN, SVGIG (reference sequence). There are 14 residues in the CDR3. Trimming stripped 3 bases from V and 7 bases from J, with 13 bases between. The CDR3 sequence is CAWRVWAENSPLHF. In nucleotides, the CDR3 is TGTGCCTGGAGGGTTTGGGCAGAGAATTCACCCCTCCACTTT. The full variable domain, in which reference TRBV30 and TRBJ1-6 provide the parts outside the CDR3, is SQTIHQWPATLVQPVGSPLSLECTVEGTSNPNLYWYRQAAGRGLQLLFYSVGIGQISSEVPQNLSASRPQDRQFILSSKKLLLSDSGFYLCAWRVWAENSPLHFGNGTRLTVT.

The chain recombines TRBV10-3 with TRBJ2-5; D gene uncertain. Trimming took off 3 bases at V and 5 bases at J, with 16 bases between the two ends. This CDR3 spans 15 amino acids. From germline, CDR1 is ENHRY and CDR2 SYGVKD. The CDR3 loop is CAISDLADLRETQYF. As DNA, the CDR3 is TGTGCCATCAGTGACCTGGCGGACCTACGGGAGACCCAGTACTTC.

This clone was counted between two and nine times. Other nucleotide sequences in the sample specify the same CDR3. DNA of the CDR3: TGTGCCAGCAGCGTAGAGGCAGGGGGAATCAATTCACCCCTCCACTTT. Translating it yields CASSVEAGGINSPLHF. J is TRBJ1-6 and V is TRBV9, with TRBD1 identical over 7 bases. This CDR3 is 16 amino acids long. The germline gives CDR1 SGDLS, CDR2 YYNGEE. The ends lost 0 bases at V and 7 bases at J; junction bases unmatched: 7.

This sequence joins TRBV12-1 and TRBJ2-7; TRBD1, the table's D call, was not compared with the DNA. TRBV12-1 is noted as a pseudogene. CDR3 length equals 15 residues. The CDR3 sequence is CASSTRDRSSYEQYF. The CDR3 DNA reads as TGTGCCAGCAGCACACGGGACAGGAGTTCCTACGAGCAGTACTTC.

V usage is TRBV9 and J usage is TRBJ2-1, with 14 bases fitting TRBD2. The J segment lost 14 bases and the V segment lost 0 bases, leaving 7 bases of the junction unmatched. CDR3 length: 15 residues. CDR1 is SGDLS, CDR2 YYNGEE, per germline. CDR3 sequence (DNA): TGTGCCAGCAGCGTAGGACCGACTAGCGGGGGGGTGGAGTTCTTC. Its protein is CASSVGPTSGGVEFF.

The rearrangement joins TRBV12-5 to TRBJ2-3; TRBD2 matches 8 bases. Trimming removed 1 base from V and 3 bases from J; junction bases left unmatched: 6. Germline CDR1 reads LGHNT; CDR2 reads FRNRAP. The CDR3 totals 16 residues. The DNA of the CDR3 is TGTGCTAGTGGTTTGGCCGGCGGGGGGTCGACAGATACGCAGTATTTT. This translates into CASGLAGGGSTDTQYF.

J is TRBJ1-4 and V is TRBV7-2; no clear D. V was clipped by 1 base and J by 3 bases, with 3 bases between them. Germline CDR1 reads SGHTA; CDR2 reads FQGNSA. The CDR3 length is 13 residues. This chain's CDR3 is CASSLVSNEKLFF. CDR3 DNA: TGTGCCAGCAGCTTAGTATCTAATGAAAAACTGTTTTTT. Full variable domain (rest looked up from reference TRBV7-2 and TRBJ1-4): GAGVSQSPSNKVTEKGKDVELRCDPISGHTALYWYRQSLGQGLEFLIYFQGNSAPDKSGLPSDRFSAERTGGSVSTLTIQRTQQEDSAVYLCASSLVSNEKLFFGSGTQLSVL.

The J gene is TRBJ2-2, the V gene TRBV27, with TRBD1 matching 11 bases. Germline V gene sequence: CDR1 MNHEY, CDR2 SMNVEV (reference sequence). Losses at the gene ends were 5 bases for V and 7 bases for J; bases not matched to a gene: 6. CDR3 length: 15 residues. CDR3 coding DNA: TGTGCCAGCAGTGCCTGGACAGGGGGCATCGGGGAGCTGTTTTTT. As protein: CASSAWTGGIGELFF.